The 12 T cell receptor beta chains given below trace back to one sample, sequenced in a study of OX40 agonist ivuxolimab in advanced cancers. TCRdb keeps only in-frame clones here, not all; method: immunoSEQ multiplex PCR. The repertoire holds 57,000 or so clones, 75% to 90% seen once, with roughly 3.4% in the top ten. The input for sequencing was CD4+ or CD8+ T cells sorted from blood, taken in a trial of the OX40 agonist ivuxolimab. The receptors derive from an adult with an advanced solid tumor such as melanoma, head and neck, liver or kidney cancer.

In this sample, this clone turned up a few times. J is TRBJ1-6 and V is TRBV6-1, with D hard to call. The CDR3 spans 14 residues. CDR1 and CDR2 (germline): MNHNS, SASEGT. Trimming removed 2 bases at V and 5 bases at J, with 7 bases between. The CDR3 loop is CASSEHPDNSPLHF. CDR3 coding DNA: TGTGCCAGCAGTGAACATCCGGATAATTCACCCCTCCACTTT.

V and J are TRBV27 and TRBJ2-1, with TRBD1 identical over 7 bases. The CDR3 totals 15 residues. The trim removed 7 bases at V and 0 bases at J, leaving 6 bases unmatched. Germline V gene sequence: CDR1 MNHEY, CDR2 SMNVEV (reference sequence). The CDR3 protein is CASIPTGTSYNEQFF. The CDR3 DNA sequence: TGTGCCAGCATCCCGACAGGGACCTCCTACAATGAGCAGTTCTTC.

The table lists this clone with a few counts. The DNA for the CDR3 is TGTGCCAGCTCACCCGGCTCTCCCGGGGGACAGGGGGGAAATGAGCAGTTCTTC. Protein: CASSPGSPGGQGGNEQFF. This sequence joins TRBV18 and TRBJ2-1, with 11 bases fitting TRBD1. J was trimmed by 7 bases and V by 3 bases; bases with no gene match: 14. Germline assignment: CDR1 KGHSH and CDR2 LQKENI. This CDR3 has 18 residues. The full variable domain, in which reference TRBV18 and TRBJ2-1 provide the parts outside the CDR3, is NAGVMQNPRHLVRRRGQEARLRCSPMKGHSHVYWYRQLPEEGLKFMVYLQKENIIDESGMPKERFSAEFPKEGPSILRIQQVVRGDSAAYFCASSPGSPGGQGGNEQFFGPGTRLTVL.

The genes are TRBV30 and TRBJ1-2; D may be TRBD1 (5 bases). The CDR3 totals 13 residues. Trimming removed 0 bases from V and 6 bases from J, with 11 bases in between. Germline lookup yields CDR1 GTSNPN and CDR2 SVGIG (reference sequence). This CDR3 reads CAWSVQWGDGYTF. CDR3 nucleotide sequence: TGTGCCTGGAGTGTACAGTGGGGGGATGGCTACACCTTC.

The V call is TRBV7-6, the J call TRBJ1-5; tentative D call: TRBD1 (6 bases). The CDR3 spans 15 residues. V lost 0 bases, J lost 9 bases, and 15 bases lay in between. The V gene's germline CDR1 is SGHVS and CDR2 FNYEAQ. The CDR3 is CASSLASGARGPQHF. CDR3 DNA sequence: TGTGCCAGCAGCTTAGCGTCAGGGGCCCGTGGGCCCCAGCATTTT.

The chain links TRBV9 to TRBJ1-2; TRBD1 is a possible D gene (5 bases). Trimming removed 0 bases from V and 7 bases from J, with 7 bases in between. The germline gives CDR1 SGDLS, CDR2 YYNGEE. CDR3 length equals 12 residues. The CDR3 sequence: CASSVDGTGYTF. CDR3 bases: TGTGCCAGCAGCGTAGACGGGACTGGCTACACCTTC.

The chain links TRBV7-9 to TRBJ1-1; 7 nucleotides line up with TRBD1. V lost 5 bases, J lost 11 bases, and 17 bases stayed unmatched. The CDR3 is 15 amino acids. Germline V gene lookup returns CDR1 SEHNR and CDR2 FQNEAQ (reference sequence). The CDR3 reads CASSPALGASRGAFF. In DNA, the CDR3 is TGTGCCAGCAGCCCTGCCCTAGGGGCCTCCAGGGGGGCTTTCTTT.

The chain combines TRBV28 with TRBJ2-5; no reliable D call. CDR1 and CDR2 (germline): MDHEN, SYDVKM. The CDR3 length is 11 residues. The V end lost 9 bases, the J end lost 4 bases, and 9 bases lay between the germline ends. CDR3 coding DNA: TGTGCCAGTCATTCAATAGAGACCCAGTACTTC. Protein: CASHSIETQYF.

The chain uses TRBV9 and TRBJ2-3, with D perhaps TRBD2 (6 bases). Trimming removed 3 bases at V and 1 base at J, with 9 bases between. Germline CDR1 is SGDLS and CDR2 is YYNGEE. The CDR3 extends over 14 amino acids. CDR3 DNA sequence: TGTGCCAGCAGCGCCTGGGGGGGCACAGATACGCAGTATTTT. Translated, it gives CASSAWGGTDTQYF.

The DNA of the CDR3 is TGTGCCAGCAGGAGAGGGGGGCAGAGCACAGATACGCAGTATTTT. Protein product: CASRRGGQSTDTQYF. The chain is built from TRBV6-5 and TRBJ2-3, with D possibly being TRBD1 or TRBD2 (6 bases each). Between the trimmed V and J ends, which lost 6 bases and 0 bases, there was a span of 13 bases. Looked up from germline, CDR1 is MNHEY and CDR2 is SVGAGI. The CDR3 loop spans 15 amino acids.

The chain is built from TRBV4-3 and TRBJ2-7; unclear D gene. This CDR3 is built from 14 residues. V lost 0 bases to trimming and J lost 1 base, with 7 bases between them. CDR1 is LGHNA, CDR2 YSLEER, per germline. Here the CDR3 DNA reads TGCGCCAGCAGCCAAGATCCGCAATCCTACGAGCAGTACTTC. Translation: CASSQDPQSYEQYF.

The chain recombines TRBV13 with TRBJ2-3; 8 bases match TRBD2. V shed 5 bases, J shed 2 bases, and the junction held 12 bases outside the gene matches. CDR3 size: 17 residues. Germline V gene data show CDR1 as PRHDT and CDR2 as FYEKMQ (reference sequence). The CDR3 region has the DNA TGTGCCAGCAGCCCCCTCGGCGGGGGGAAGATCACAGATACGCAGTATTTT. Translated: CASSPLGGGKITDTQYF.